This T cell receptor beta chain comes out of a study of shared clonotypes between healthy human individuals. Regarding the study as a whole: Sampling involved blood alone; tissue repertoires likely differ.

Germline V lookup: CDR1 KGHSH, CDR2 LQKENI. The ends were cut back, 5 bases at V and 1 base at J, with 8 bases in the middle. The CDR3 runs 13 residues. Here immunoSEQ multiplex PCR was the method, and the copy in TCRdb shows in-frame clones only, minus some. The sample lists about 510,000 clones; about 96% were seen once. On this clone itself: Its matching antigen is unknown.

Material: naive CD4+ T cells sorted from blood. The subset here: CD45RA+ positively selected. The clonotype comes from a woman in her 30s in good health. V and J are TRBV18 and TRBJ2-5, with D possibly called TRBD1 or TRBD2 (6 bases each). Here the CDR3 reads CASSEGGQETQYF. DNA for the CDR3: TGTGCCAGCTCAGAGGGGGGCCAAGAGACCCAGTACTTC.